The 24 T cell receptor beta chains below all came from one sample that was sequenced in a study of blood T cell repertoires in COVID-19 (dated by TCRdb to 2020 to 2021). Library method: the immunoSEQ multiplex PCR assay. TCRdb's version of the immuneACCESS table is confined to in-frame rearrangements and falls short of the full clone set. An unresolved V gene accounts for under half of the shortfall where checked; the remainder is of unknown origin. The sample table lists hundreds of thousands of clones, around three quarters of them with a count of one. Clones ranked in the top ten supply 3% to 3.5% of the sample. The material sequenced was peripheral blood. These receptors were obtained from a woman older than 75 with acute or convalescent COVID-19.

J is TRBJ2-1 and V is TRBV19; D is possibly TRBD1 (6 bases). The length of the CDR3 is 12 residues. Germline lookup yields CDR1 LNHDA and CDR2 SQIVND (reference sequence). Deletions cut 7 bases from V and 4 bases from J, with 8 bases between. CDR3 in DNA: TGTGCCAGTAACGACAGGTACAATGAGCAGTTCTTC. This sequence encodes CASNDRYNEQFF.

CDR3 loop: CASSLAGTGGALAGNTIYF. The CDR3 region has the DNA TGTGCCAGCAGCTTAGCCGGGACAGGGGGCGCTTTAGCTGGAAACACCATATATTTT. This rearrangement joins TRBV7-9 to TRBJ1-3, with TRBD1 identical over 12 bases. The CDR3 runs to 19 residues. Per the germline V gene, CDR1 is SEHNR and CDR2 is FQNEAQ (reference sequence). The J segment lost 2 bases and the V segment lost 0 bases, leaving 8 bases of the junction unmatched.

The chain is built from TRBV7-9 and TRBJ1-2; possible D gene TRBD1, 6 bases. CDR1 and CDR2 (germline): SEHNR, FQNEAQ (reference sequence). V lost 6 bases to trimming and J lost 6 bases, with 11 bases between them. CDR3 length: 12 residues. This CDR3 is CASRGGWDGYTF. In DNA, the CDR3 is TGTGCCAGCAGAGGGGGTTGGGATGGCTACACCTTC.

The chain employs TRBV19 and TRBJ2-7; possible D gene TRBD1, 6 bases. The V gene lost 3 bases and the J gene lost 2 bases, with 14 bases spanning the gap. The CDR3 is 15 amino acids. Germline V CDR1 and CDR2: LNHDA, SQIVND (reference sequence). In nucleotides, the CDR3 is TGTGCCAGTAGTATTGGGCAGGGGATTGCCTACGAGCAGTACTTC. Amino acid sequence: CASSIGQGIAYEQYF.

The gene calls are TRBV5-4 and TRBJ1-1; D is ambiguous. The CDR3 runs 14 residues. V lost 4 bases, J lost 4 bases, and 14 bases lay in between. The germline gives CDR1 SGHNT, CDR2 YYREEE (reference sequence). Here the CDR3 reads CASSADIHSTEAFF. DNA of the CDR3: TGTGCCAGCAGCGCCGACATTCATAGCACTGAAGCTTTCTTT.

The CDR3 is CASHLGAGPGANVLTF. CDR3 sequence (DNA): TGTGCCAGCCACTTAGGAGCTGGGCCTGGGGCCAACGTCCTGACTTTC. This chain joins TRBV7-9 and TRBJ2-6; D not certain. The CDR3 extends over 16 amino acids. V dropped 8 bases and J dropped 2 bases, with 16 bases sitting between them. Germline V CDR1 and CDR2: SEHNR, FQNEAQ (reference sequence). The full variable domain, completed using reference TRBV7-9 and TRBJ2-6, is DTGVSQNPRHKITKRGQNVTFRCDPISEHNRLYWYRQTLGQGPEFLTYFQNEAQLEKSRLLSDRFSAERPKGSFSTLEIQRTEQGDSAMYLCASHLGAGPGANVLTFGAGSRLTVL.

V gene TRBV19 combines with J gene TRBJ1-2; TRBD1 matches 7 bases. The CDR3 contains 14 residues. After removal of 5 bases from V and 5 bases from J, the junction contained 8 bases not matched to a gene. CDR1 LNHDA and CDR2 SQIVND come from the germline V gene (reference sequence). CDR3 loop: CASSEGGAGYGYTF. Here the CDR3 DNA reads TGTGCCAGTAGTGAAGGGGGCGCAGGGTATGGCTACACCTTC.

The chain employs TRBV19 and TRBJ1-3; D is uncertain. This CDR3 contains 15 residues. V lost 6 bases and J lost 1, with 13 bases in between. Germline values: CDR1 LNHDA, CDR2 SQIVND (reference sequence). The CDR3 loop reads CASSMRRGSGNTIYF. As DNA, the CDR3 is TGTGCCAGTAGCATGCGCCGGGGTTCTGGAAACACCATATATTTT.

The chain combines TRBV7-2 with TRBJ2-1, with TRBD1 matching 7 bases. The CDR3 covers 16 residues. V trimming: 5 bases; J trimming: 2 bases; junction bases outside the gene matches: 9. The V gene's germline CDR1 is SGHTA and CDR2 FQGNSA. The CDR3 DNA reads as TGTGCCAGCAGCACCCCCCCGGGGACAGCCTACAATGAGCAGTTCTTC. It yields the protein CASSTPPGTAYNEQFF.

This rearrangement joins TRBV2 to TRBJ2-3; 10 bases agree with TRBD2. With V trimmed by 5 bases and J by 4 bases, 3 bases remained unmatched. The CDR3 loop spans 14 amino acids. Germline loops: CDR1 SNHLY, CDR2 FYNNEI. The CDR3 is CASSRLAGADTQYF. The DNA of the CDR3 is TGTGCCAGCAGTCGACTAGCGGGTGCAGATACGCAGTATTTT.

The rearrangement joins TRBV5-4 to TRBJ2-1; 13 positions agree with TRBD2. The junction had 6 bases not matched to a gene; V was cut back by 6 bases and J by 6 bases. CDR3 length: 15 residues. Germline CDR1 reads SGHNT; CDR2 reads YYREEE (reference sequence). CDR3 bases: TGTGCCAGCATGGAACGGACTAGCGGGAGCAATGAGCAGTTCTTC. Translated: CASMERTSGSNEQFF.

The chain uses TRBV5-1 and TRBJ2-3, with TRBD1 matching over 9 bases. In germline, CDR1 is SGHRS, CDR2 YFSETQ. The CDR3 has 15 amino acids. The ends lost 7 bases at V and 6 bases at J; junction bases unmatched: 12. The CDR3 nucleotides are TGCGCCAGCGGAACCGGGACAGGGACCCACGATACGCAGTATTTT. Translated, it gives CASGTGTGTHDTQYF.

This clone has only a few counts. The chain is built from TRBV27 and TRBJ2-7; 10 nucleotides line up with TRBD1. With V trimmed by 6 bases and J by 0 bases, 2 bases remained unmatched. Germline V lookup: CDR1 MNHEY, CDR2 SMNVEV (reference sequence). There are 14 residues in the CDR3. CDR3 sequence: CASRRTGGSYEQYF. CDR3 coding DNA: TGTGCCAGCAGACGGACAGGGGGCTCCTACGAGCAGTACTTC.

This chain uses TRBV6-5 with TRBJ2-2; a weak D match, TRBD2 (6 bases). Germline V CDR1 and CDR2: MNHEY, SVGAGI. This CDR3 has 15 residues. Trimming shortened V by 5 bases and J by 5 bases, and 15 bases separated the two germline ends. CDR3 sequence reads: CASSPTWGVTGELFF. The CDR3 DNA follows: TGTGCCAGCAGTCCAACATGGGGGGTGACCGGGGAGCTGTTTTTT.

This chain joins TRBV6-1 and TRBJ2-5, with 7 bases that match TRBD1. V lost 0 bases and J lost 3; bases outside the gene matches: 10. Germline assignment: CDR1 MNHNS and CDR2 SASEGT. The CDR3 sequence is 17 residues long. CDR3 region: CASSEALGARGKETQYF. CDR3 DNA: TGTGCCAGCAGTGAAGCGCTGGGGGCCAGGGGGAAAGAGACCCAGTACTTC.

Only a few counts were recorded for this clone. The chain has TRBV7-2 and TRBJ2-3, with 7 bases matching TRBD2. The CDR3 length is 15 residues. Looked up from germline, CDR1 is SGHTA and CDR2 is FQGNSA. With 0 bases clipped from V and 1 base from J, the junction kept 1 base outside the gene matches. CDR3 sequence: CASSLAGLGTDTQYF. CDR3 nucleotide sequence: TGTGCCAGCAGCTTAGCTGGACTAGGCACAGATACGCAGTATTTT. Variable domain in full (rest from reference TRBV7-2 and TRBJ2-3): GAGVSQSPSNKVTEKGKDVELRCDPISGHTALYWYRQSLGQGLEFLIYFQGNSAPDKSGLPSDRFSAERTGGSVSTLTIQRTQQEDSAVYLCASSLAGLGTDTQYFGPGTRLTVL.

This chain joins TRBV20-1 and TRBJ1-3; D call uncertain. The CDR3 consists of 14 residues. Germline V gene sequence: CDR1 DFQATT, CDR2 SNEGSKA (reference sequence). The V and J ends lost 3 bases and 5 bases respectively, with 14 bases between them. The CDR3, as DNA: TGCAGTGCTAGTATGGCGGGGAGGAGAAACACCATATATTTT. As protein: CSASMAGRRNTIYF.

This clone was seen a handful of times. The gene calls are TRBV3-1 (or the pseudogene TRBV3-2) and TRBJ1-5, with D uncertain. Germline lookup yields CDR1 LGHDT and CDR2 YNNKEL (reference sequence). CDR3 length equals 14 residues. V was pared by 3 bases and J by 1 base, with 7 bases between. CDR3 sequence reads: CASSQGWSNQPQHF. The CDR3 DNA is TGTGCCAGCAGCCAGGGCTGGAGCAATCAGCCCCAGCATTTT.

J is TRBJ2-3 and V is TRBV24-1; 9 positions agree with TRBD2. After removal of 3 bases from V and 3 bases from J, the junction contained 0 bases not matched to a gene. The CDR3 spans 14 residues. CDR1 is KGHDR, CDR2 SFDVKD, per germline. DNA of the CDR3: TGTGCCACCAGTGATAGCGGGAGGACAGATACGCAGTATTTT. Translation gives CATSDSGRTDTQYF.

The chain has TRBV6-5 and TRBJ2-7, with 8 bases that match TRBD1. Trimming took 6 bases from V and 3 from J; bases not matched to a gene: 7. The CDR3 consists of 14 residues. CDR1 is MNHEY and CDR2 is SVGAGI in the germline V gene. Here the CDR3 reads CASSRQGFGYEQYF. The DNA for the CDR3 is TGTGCCAGCAGCCGACAGGGGTTCGGCTACGAGCAGTACTTC.

The CDR3 here is CASSPLRGGGKLFF. The CDR3, as DNA: TGTGCCAGCAGTCCCCTCCGAGGGGGCGGAAAACTGTTTTTT. The rearrangement links TRBV6-5 to TRBJ1-4; 7 bases agree with TRBD1. Germline CDR1 MNHEY, CDR2 SVGAGI. V lost 5 bases to trimming and J lost 10 bases; unmatched junction nucleotides: 10. The CDR3 has 14 residues.

This clone was seen a handful of times. The chain carries TRBV7-3 and TRBJ2-5; D remains ambiguous. V lost 2 bases, J lost 2 bases, and 9 bases lay in between. The germline V gene has CDR1 SGHTA and CDR2 FQGTGA. This CDR3 region has 14 residues. CDR3 DNA sequence: TGTGCCAGCAGCTTAGGAGACCCACAAGAGACCCAGTACTTC. Translating gives CASSLGDPQETQYF.

The chain is built from TRBV11-3 and TRBJ2-7; tentative D call: TRBD2 (5 bases). Trimming removed 5 bases from V and 7 bases from J, with 15 bases in between. The CDR3 consists of 13 residues. Germline CDR1 and CDR2: SGHNT and YENEEA. The CDR3 reads CASSSSPREEQYF. DNA for the CDR3: TGTGCCAGCAGCAGTTCCCCCCGGGAAGAGCAGTACTTC.

The genes are TRBV10-2 and TRBJ2-7; 15 bases map to TRBD2. The CDR3 has 15 residues. In germline, CDR1 is WSHSY, CDR2 SAAADI. Trimming at V came to 4 bases and at J to 7 bases, leaving 5 bases not matched to a gene. The CDR3 loop is CASSGTSGRVGEQYF. The CDR3 coding sequence is TGCGCCAGCAGTGGGACTAGCGGGAGGGTGGGGGAGCAGTACTTC.